This TCR beta chain was captured in a study of Tregs in tolerant kidney transplant recipients. Study observations and caveats: The small number of patients limits these findings pending further validation. This study did not directly address biological reproducibility.

Unstimulated Tregs (CD4+CD25+CD127-) and CD4+CD25- non-Tregs were sorted from PBMCs. Comments on this clone: No antigen is known for it.

Profiled with immunoSEQ multiplex PCR; TCRdb holds only in-frame clones, not every one. Here the sample spans fewer than 100,000 clones, 93% being singletons. The CDR3 sequence is 15 residues long. Trimming removed 5 bases at V and 0 bases at J, with 13 bases between. Germline V CDR1 and CDR2: SEHNR, FQNEAQ (reference sequence). The chain carries TRBV7-9 and TRBJ1-2; weak D call: TRBD1 (5 bases). The clonotype comes from a human donor who received a combined kidney and bone marrow transplant. The source was CD4+ T cells from blood, collected before the transplant. The CDR3: CASSPRLTANYGYTF. The DNA for the CDR3 is TGTGCCAGCAGCCCCCGACTGACAGCTAACTATGGCTACACCTTC.